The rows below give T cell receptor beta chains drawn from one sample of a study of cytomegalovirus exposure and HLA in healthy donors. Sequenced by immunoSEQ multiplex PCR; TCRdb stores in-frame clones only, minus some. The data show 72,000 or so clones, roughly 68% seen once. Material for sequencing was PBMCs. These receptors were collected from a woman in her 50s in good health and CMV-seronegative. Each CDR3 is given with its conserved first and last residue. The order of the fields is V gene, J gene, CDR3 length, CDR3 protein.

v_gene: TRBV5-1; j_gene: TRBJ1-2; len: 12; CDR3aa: CASSGENYGYTF
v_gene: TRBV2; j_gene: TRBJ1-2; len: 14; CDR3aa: CASREIDRVHGYTF
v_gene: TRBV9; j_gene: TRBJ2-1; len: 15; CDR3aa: CASSVGGALWNEQFF
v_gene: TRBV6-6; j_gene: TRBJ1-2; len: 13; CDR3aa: CASRRERVYGYTF
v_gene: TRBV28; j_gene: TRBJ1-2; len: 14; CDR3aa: CASSYAGGGYGYTF
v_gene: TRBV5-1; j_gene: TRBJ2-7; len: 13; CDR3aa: CASSLQGGYEQYF
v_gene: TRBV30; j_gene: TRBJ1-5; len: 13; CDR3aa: CAGSTGFWQPQHF
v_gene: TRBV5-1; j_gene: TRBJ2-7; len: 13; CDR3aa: CASRPGQNYEQYF
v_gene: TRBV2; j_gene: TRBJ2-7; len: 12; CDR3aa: CASSFSGYEQYF
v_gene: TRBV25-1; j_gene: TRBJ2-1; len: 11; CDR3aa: CASSDRFEQFF
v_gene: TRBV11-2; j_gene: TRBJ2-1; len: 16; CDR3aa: CASSRVPGSAYNEQFF
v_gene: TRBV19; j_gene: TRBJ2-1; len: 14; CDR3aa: CASRLAERYNEQFF